This T cell receptor beta chain appears in the sequencing data of a study of T cell responses to AZD1222 COVID-19 vaccine. General observations from the study: It was only a handful of AZD1222 recipients who were seropositive at baseline. Close to half of all spike-specific TCRs reportedly target regions of the variants that are unmutated. After two AZD1222 doses, spike-specific TCR breadth and depth rose versus day 0.

The CDR3 totals 15 residues. Per the germline V gene, CDR1 is SGHNT and CDR2 is YYREEE (reference sequence). Losses at the gene ends were 4 bases for V and 6 bases for J; bases not matched to a gene: 8. Second-dose timings of about 4 or about 12 weeks were pooled. This clone was observed a single time. What it binds is unknown. Method: immunoSEQ multiplex PCR; TCRdb's copy keeps in-frame clones and lacks some. The table records about 120,000 clones, around 88% of them present only once. The sample consisted of peripheral blood, taken 28 days after the second AZD1222 dose. The clonotype comes from an adult who received the AZD1222 COVID-19 vaccine. This rearrangement joins TRBV5-4 to TRBJ2-2; 8 bases fit TRBD1. CDR3 in amino acids: CASSTRTGFPGELFF. CDR3 nucleotides: TGTGCCAGCAGCACCCGGACAGGGTTCCCCGGGGAGCTGTTTTTT.